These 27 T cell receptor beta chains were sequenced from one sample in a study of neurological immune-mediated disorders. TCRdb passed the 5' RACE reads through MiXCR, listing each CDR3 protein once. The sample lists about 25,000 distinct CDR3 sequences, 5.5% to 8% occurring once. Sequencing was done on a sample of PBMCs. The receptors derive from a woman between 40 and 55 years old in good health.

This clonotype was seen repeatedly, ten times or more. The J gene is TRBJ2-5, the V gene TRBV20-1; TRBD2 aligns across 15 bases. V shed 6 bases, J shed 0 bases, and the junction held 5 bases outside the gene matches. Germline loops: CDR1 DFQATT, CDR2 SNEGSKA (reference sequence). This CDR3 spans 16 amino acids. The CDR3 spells CSAEGLAGGYQETQYF. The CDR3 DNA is TGCAGTGCCGAGGGACTAGCGGGAGGCTACCAAGAGACCCAGTACTTC.

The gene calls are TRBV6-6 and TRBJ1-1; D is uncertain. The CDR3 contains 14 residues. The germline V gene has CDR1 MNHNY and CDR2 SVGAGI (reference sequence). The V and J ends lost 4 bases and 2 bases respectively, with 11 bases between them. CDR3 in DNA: TGTGCCAGCAGTTTAGGACGGTTAAACACTGAAGCTTTCTTT. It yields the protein CASSLGRLNTEAFF.

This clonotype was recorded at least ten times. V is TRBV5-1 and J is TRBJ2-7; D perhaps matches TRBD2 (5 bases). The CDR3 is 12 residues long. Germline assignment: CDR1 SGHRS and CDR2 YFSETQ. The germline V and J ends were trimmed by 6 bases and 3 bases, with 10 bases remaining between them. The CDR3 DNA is TGCGCCAGCACCGACTATAACTACGAGCAGTACTTC. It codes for CASTDYNYEQYF. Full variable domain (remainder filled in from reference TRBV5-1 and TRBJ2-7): KAGVTQTPRYLIKTRGQQVTLSCSPISGHRSVSWYQQTPGQGLQFLFEYFSETQRNKGNFPGRFSGRQFSNSRSEMNVSTLELGDSALYLCASTDYNYEQYFGPGTRLTVT.

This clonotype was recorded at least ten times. The DNA of the CDR3 is TGTGCCAGCAGTCAACACAGGGATGGCTCCTACGAGCAGTACTTC. Its protein is CASSQHRDGSYEQYF. The chain has TRBV12-3 or TRBV12-4 and TRBJ2-7; possibly TRBD1 for D (6 bases). CDR3 size: 15 residues. With 5 bases removed from V and 0 bases from J, the gap between germline ends came to 14 bases.

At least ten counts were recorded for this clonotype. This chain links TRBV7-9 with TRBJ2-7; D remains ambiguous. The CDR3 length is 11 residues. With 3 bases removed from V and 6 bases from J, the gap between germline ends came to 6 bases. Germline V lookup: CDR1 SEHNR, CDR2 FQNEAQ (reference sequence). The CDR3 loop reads CASSFTGEQYF. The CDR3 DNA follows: TGTGCCAGCAGCTTCACCGGCGAGCAGTACTTC.

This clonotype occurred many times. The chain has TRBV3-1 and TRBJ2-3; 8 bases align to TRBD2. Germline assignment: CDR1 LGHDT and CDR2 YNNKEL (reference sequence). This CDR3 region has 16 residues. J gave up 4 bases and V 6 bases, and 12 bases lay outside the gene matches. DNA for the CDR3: TGTGCCAGCAGTCCGGGACTAGGGGGGCGGGCAGATACGCAGTATTTT. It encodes CASSPGLGGRADTQYF.

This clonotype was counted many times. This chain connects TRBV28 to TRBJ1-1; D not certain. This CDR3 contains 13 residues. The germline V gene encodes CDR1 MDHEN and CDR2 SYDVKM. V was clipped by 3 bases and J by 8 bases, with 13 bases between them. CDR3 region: CASSFGLKGEAFF. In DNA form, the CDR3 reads TGTGCCAGCAGTTTTGGCCTGAAAGGAGAAGCTTTCTTT. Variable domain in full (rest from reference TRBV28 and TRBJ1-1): DVKVTQSSRYLVKRTGEKVFLECVQDMDHENMFWYRQDPGLGLRLIYFSYDVKMKEKGDIPEGYSVSREKKERFSLILESASTNQTSMYLCASSFGLKGEAFFGQGTRLTVV.

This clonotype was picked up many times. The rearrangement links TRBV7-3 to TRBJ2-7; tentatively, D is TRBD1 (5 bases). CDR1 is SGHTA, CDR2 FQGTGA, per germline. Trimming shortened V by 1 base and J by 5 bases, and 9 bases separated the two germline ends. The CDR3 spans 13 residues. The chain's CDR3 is CASSLRQTHEQYF. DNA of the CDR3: TGTGCCAGCAGCTTAAGACAGACCCACGAGCAGTACTTC.

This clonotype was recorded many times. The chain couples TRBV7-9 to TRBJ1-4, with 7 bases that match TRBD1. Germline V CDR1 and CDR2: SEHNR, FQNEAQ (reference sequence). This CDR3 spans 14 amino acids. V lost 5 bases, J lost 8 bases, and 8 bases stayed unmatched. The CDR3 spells CASSITGVGEKLFF. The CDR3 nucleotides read TGTGCCAGCAGCATTACAGGGGTGGGCGAAAAACTGTTTTTT.

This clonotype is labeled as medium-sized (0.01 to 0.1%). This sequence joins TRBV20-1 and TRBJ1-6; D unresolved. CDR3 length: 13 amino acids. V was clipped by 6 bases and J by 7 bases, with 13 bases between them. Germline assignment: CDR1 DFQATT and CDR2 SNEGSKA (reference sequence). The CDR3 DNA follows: TGCAGTGCGTCCACGGAGGTGAATTCACCCCTCCACTTT. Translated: CSASTEVNSPLHF.

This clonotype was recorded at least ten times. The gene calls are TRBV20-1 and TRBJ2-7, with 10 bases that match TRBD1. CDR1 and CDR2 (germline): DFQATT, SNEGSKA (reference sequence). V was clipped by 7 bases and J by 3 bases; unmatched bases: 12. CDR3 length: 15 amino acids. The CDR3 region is CSVPGSGQGYYEQYF. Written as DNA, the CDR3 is TGCAGTGTTCCGGGTTCGGGACAGGGGTACTACGAGCAGTACTTC.

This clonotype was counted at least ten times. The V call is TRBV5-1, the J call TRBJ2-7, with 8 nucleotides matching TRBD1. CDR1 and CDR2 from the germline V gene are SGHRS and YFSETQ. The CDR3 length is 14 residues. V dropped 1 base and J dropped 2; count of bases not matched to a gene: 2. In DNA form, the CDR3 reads TGCGCCAGCAGCTTGTTACAGGGGGCCTACGAGCAGTACTTC. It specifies CASSLLQGAYEQYF.

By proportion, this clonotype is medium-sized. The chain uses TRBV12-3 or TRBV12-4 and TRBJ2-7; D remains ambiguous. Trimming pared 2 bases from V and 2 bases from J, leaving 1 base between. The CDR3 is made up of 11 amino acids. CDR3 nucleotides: TGTGCCAGCAGTTTAACCTACGAGCAGTACTTC. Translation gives CASSLTYEQYF.

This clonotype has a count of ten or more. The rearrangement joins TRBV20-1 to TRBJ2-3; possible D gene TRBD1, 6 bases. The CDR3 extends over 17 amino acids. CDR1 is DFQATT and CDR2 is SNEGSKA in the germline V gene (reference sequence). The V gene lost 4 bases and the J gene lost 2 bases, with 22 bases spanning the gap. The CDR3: CSATMDKPGHPTDTQYF. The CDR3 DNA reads TGCAGTGCTACCATGGACAAACCGGGACACCCCACAGATACGCAGTATTTT.

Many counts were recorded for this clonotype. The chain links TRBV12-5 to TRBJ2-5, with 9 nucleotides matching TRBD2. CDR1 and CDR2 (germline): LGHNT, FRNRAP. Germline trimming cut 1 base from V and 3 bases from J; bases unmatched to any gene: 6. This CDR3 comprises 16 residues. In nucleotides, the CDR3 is TGTGCTAGTGGTTTGGACTTAGCGGGAGACGAAGAGACCCAGTACTTC. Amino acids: CASGLDLAGDEETQYF.

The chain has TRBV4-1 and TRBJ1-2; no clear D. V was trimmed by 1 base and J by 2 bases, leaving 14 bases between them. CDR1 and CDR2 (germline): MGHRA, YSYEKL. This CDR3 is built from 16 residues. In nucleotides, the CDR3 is TGCGCCAGCAGCCAAGTAGGAGGAGTGGGGAACTATGGCTACACCTTC. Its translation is CASSQVGGVGNYGYTF.

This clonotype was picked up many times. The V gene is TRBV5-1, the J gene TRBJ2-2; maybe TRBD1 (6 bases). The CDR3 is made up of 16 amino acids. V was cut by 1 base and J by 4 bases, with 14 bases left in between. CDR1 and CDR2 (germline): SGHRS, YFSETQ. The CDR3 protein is CASSLSGQRSTGELFF. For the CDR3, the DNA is TGCGCCAGCAGCTTGTCCGGACAGAGGAGCACCGGGGAGCTGTTTTTT.

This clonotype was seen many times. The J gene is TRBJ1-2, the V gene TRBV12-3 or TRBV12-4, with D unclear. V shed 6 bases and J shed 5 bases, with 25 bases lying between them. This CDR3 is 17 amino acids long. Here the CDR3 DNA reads TGTGCCAGCAGCCCTCGGGTTCGGACGGCGGATAATTATGGCTACACCTTC. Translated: CASSPRVRTADNYGYTF.

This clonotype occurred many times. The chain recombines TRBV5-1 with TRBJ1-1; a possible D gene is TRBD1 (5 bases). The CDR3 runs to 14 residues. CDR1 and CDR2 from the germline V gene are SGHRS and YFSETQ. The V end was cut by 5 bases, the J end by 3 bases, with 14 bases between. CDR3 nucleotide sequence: TGCGCCAGCAGGGTGGGCAGGGCGGACACTGAAGCTTTCTTT. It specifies CASRVGRADTEAFF.

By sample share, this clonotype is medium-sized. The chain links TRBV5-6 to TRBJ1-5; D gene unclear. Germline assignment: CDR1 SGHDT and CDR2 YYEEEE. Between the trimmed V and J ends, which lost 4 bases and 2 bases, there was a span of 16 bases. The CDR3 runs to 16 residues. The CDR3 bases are TGTGCCAGCAGCCCCGCGGCAGGTGTCGGCAATCAGCCCCAGCATTTT. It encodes CASSPAAGVGNQPQHF.

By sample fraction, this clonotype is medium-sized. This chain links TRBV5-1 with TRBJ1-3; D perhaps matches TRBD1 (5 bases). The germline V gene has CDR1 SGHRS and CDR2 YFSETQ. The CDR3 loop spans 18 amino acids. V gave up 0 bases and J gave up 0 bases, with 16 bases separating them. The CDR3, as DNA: TGCGCCAGCAGCTTGGTTGCGGGACGCCGCACCTCTGGAAACACCATATATTTT. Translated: CASSLVAGRRTSGNTIYF. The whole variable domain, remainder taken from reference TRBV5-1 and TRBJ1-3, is KAGVTQTPRYLIKTRGQQVTLSCSPISGHRSVSWYQQTPGQGLQFLFEYFSETQRNKGNFPGRFSGRQFSNSRSEMNVSTLELGDSALYLCASSLVAGRRTSGNTIYFGEGSWLTVV.

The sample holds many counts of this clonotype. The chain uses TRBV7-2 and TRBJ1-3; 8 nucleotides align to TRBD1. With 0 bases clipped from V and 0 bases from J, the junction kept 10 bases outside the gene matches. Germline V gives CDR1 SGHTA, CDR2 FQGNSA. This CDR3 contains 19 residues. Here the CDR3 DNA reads TGTGCCAGCAGCTTAGCCGGACAGGGTTTCTTTCTCTCTGGAAACACCATATATTTT. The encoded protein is CASSLAGQGFFLSGNTIYF.

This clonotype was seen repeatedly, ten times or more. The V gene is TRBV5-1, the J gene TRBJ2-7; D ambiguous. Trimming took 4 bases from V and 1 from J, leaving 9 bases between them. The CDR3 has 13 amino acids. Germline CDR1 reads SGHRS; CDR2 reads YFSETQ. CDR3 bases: TGCGCCAGCAGCCTGCCCCCTTCCTACGAGCAGTACTTC. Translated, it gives CASSLPPSYEQYF. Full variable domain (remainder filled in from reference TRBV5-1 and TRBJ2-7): KAGVTQTPRYLIKTRGQQVTLSCSPISGHRSVSWYQQTPGQGLQFLFEYFSETQRNKGNFPGRFSGRQFSNSRSEMNVSTLELGDSALYLCASSLPPSYEQYFGPGTRLTVT.

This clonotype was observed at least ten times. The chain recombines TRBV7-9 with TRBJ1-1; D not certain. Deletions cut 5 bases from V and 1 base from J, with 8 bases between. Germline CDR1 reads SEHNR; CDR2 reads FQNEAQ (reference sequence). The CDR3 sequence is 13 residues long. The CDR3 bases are TGTGCCAGCAGCGACCGACAGAACACTGAAGCTTTCTTT. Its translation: CASSDRQNTEAFF.

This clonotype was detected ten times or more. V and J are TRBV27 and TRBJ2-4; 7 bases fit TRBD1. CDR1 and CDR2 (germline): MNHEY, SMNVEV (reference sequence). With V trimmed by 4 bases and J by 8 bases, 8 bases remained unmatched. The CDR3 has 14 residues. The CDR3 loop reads CASSSKQGWDIQYF. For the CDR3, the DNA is TGTGCCAGCAGTTCCAAACAGGGGTGGGACATTCAGTACTTC.

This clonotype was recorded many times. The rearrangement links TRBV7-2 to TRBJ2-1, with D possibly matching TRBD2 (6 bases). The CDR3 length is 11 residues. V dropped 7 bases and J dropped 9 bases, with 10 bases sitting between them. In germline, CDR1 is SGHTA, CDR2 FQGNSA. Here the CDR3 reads CASTKTSEQFF. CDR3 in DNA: TGTGCCAGCACCAAGACTAGTGAGCAGTTCTTC.

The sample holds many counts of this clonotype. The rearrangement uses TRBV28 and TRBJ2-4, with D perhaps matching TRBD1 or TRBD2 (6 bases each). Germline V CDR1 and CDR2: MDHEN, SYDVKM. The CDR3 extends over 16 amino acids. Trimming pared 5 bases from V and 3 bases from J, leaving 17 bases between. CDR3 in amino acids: CASSRRGGPVKNIQYF. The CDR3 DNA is TGTGCCAGCAGTCGCCGAGGGGGGCCGGTCAAAAACATTCAGTACTTC.